The 3 T cell receptor beta chains below all came from one sample that was sequenced in a study of T cells in localized non-small cell lung cancer. Sequencing used immunoSEQ multiplex PCR; TCRdb keeps in-frame clones, though not all of them. The profile shows some 8,200 clones, over 50% of them singletons. Sequencing was performed on lymph node tissue, taken before any cancer treatment. The source is a male donor older than 55 with stage I squamous cell lung carcinoma.

The rearrangement uses TRBV9 and TRBJ2-7, with 10 bases identical to TRBD1. The CDR3 contains 14 residues. Germline CDR1 and CDR2: SGDLS and YYNGEE. V shed 2 bases, J shed 2 bases, and the junction held 1 base outside the gene matches. The DNA of the CDR3 is TGTGCCAGCAGCGTCGGGACAGGGGCCTACGAGCAGTACTTC. Translated, it gives CASSVGTGAYEQYF.

Written as DNA, the CDR3 is TGCGCCAGCAGCTTGGGGCAGGGCAGTGCAGATACGCAGTATTTT. Amino acid sequence: CASSLGQGSADTQYF. J is TRBJ2-3 and V is TRBV5-1, with a tentative D call TRBD1 (5 bases). Trimming left V 0 bases short and J 4 bases short, with 12 bases between. From germline, CDR1 is SGHRS and CDR2 YFSETQ. This CDR3 contains 15 residues.

The chain combines TRBV18 with TRBJ1-1; D remains ambiguous. Germline V CDR1 and CDR2: KGHSH, LQKENI. Trimming shortened V by 5 bases and J by 1 base, and 8 bases separated the two germline ends. CDR3 size: 13 residues. The CDR3 DNA is TGTGCCAGCTCATTTAAGGGGAACACTGAAGCTTTCTTT. Protein: CASSFKGNTEAFF.